Listed below are T cell receptor beta chains from one sample, sequenced in a study of Ad26.COV2.S vaccination and SARS-CoV-2 variants. Only in-frame clones appear in the TCRdb table, and some are missing; sequencing was by immunoSEQ multiplex PCR. This sample has around 170,000 clones, with 70% to 90% found just once. The sample in question was peripheral blood, obtained after recovery from COVID-19. The receptors were sampled from a human donor who had recovered from COVID-19. Both conserved end residues are part of each CDR3. Each record gives: V gene, clone size, D gene, J gene, CDR3 protein, CDR3 DNA. The D gene is left open where the match is weak. Size is stated for part of the rows, as once, few or many counts, or as a class when the clone is expanded.

TRBV5-4	.	.	TRBJ2-7	CASSLGIGVEQYF	TGTGCCAGCAGCTTGGGTATAGGTGTCGAGCAGTACTTC
TRBV5-1	.	.	TRBJ2-7	CASSSSENEQYF	TGCGCCAGCAGCTCGAGCGAGAACGAGCAGTACTTC
TRBV7-9	.	TRBD1	TRBJ1-1	CASSLSGQSWGTEAFF	TGTGCCAGCAGCTTATCGGGACAGTCATGGGGCACTGAAGCTTTCTTT
TRBV4-1	.	.	TRBJ2-3	CASSQDLTDTQYF	TGCGCCAGCAGCCAAGATCTGACAGATACGCAGTATTTT
TRBV7-2	.	TRBD2	TRBJ2-5	CASSRISGGGETQYF	TGTGCCAGCAGCCGGATTAGCGGGGGCGGGGAGACCCAGTACTTC
TRBV12-5	.	TRBD1	TRBJ1-3	CATATGGSGNTIYF	TGTGCTACCGCAACAGGGGGGTCTGGAAACACCATATATTTT
TRBV6-5	.	TRBD1	TRBJ1-1	CASKRGPGGTEAFF	TGTGCCAGCAAAAGGGGACCAGGGGGCACTGAAGCTTTCTTT
TRBV6-5	.	TRBD2	TRBJ2-5	CASSLLTSGRRGQYF	TGTGCCAGCAGCCTACTGACTAGCGGGAGAAGGGGCCAGTACTTC
TRBV4-1	.	TRBD1	TRBJ2-1	CASSQGQGWYNEQFF	TGCGCCAGCAGCCAAGGACAGGGGTGGTACAATGAGCAGTTCTTC
TRBV3-1/TRBV3-2	.	TRBD2	TRBJ2-1	CASSQAAAGAHEQFF	TGTGCCAGCAGCCAAGCGGCGGCGGGAGCCCATGAGCAGTTCTTC
TRBV2	.	.	TRBJ1-1	CASSRGRNTEAFF	TGTGCCAGCAGTCGGGGGAGAAACACTGAAGCTTTCTTT
TRBV7-9	.	.	TRBJ1-1	CASSLGHTNTEAFF	TGTGCCAGCAGCTTGGGGCACACTAACACTGAAGCTTTCTTT
TRBV7-3	once	.	TRBJ2-1	CASSIGAYNEQFF	TGTGCCAGCAGCATCGGGGCATACAATGAGCAGTTCTTC
TRBV7-2	.	TRBD1	TRBJ1-5	CASSLGREQGGSGNQPQHF	TGTGCCAGCAGCTTAGGTCGGGAACAGGGGGGGTCGGGCAATCAGCCCCAGCATTTT
TRBV12-5	.	TRBD1	TRBJ2-5	CASGDRAGETQYF	TGTGCTAGTGGTGACAGGGCGGGAGAGACCCAGTACTTC
TRBV7-2	.	TRBD1	TRBJ2-2	CASSLGTGGKLFF	TGTGCCAGCAGCTTAGGGACAGGGGGGAAGCTGTTTTTT
TRBV7-8	.	TRBD1	TRBJ2-6	CASSLFLGQGSGANVLTF	TGTGCCAGCAGCTTATTTTTAGGACAGGGCTCTGGGGCCAACGTCCTGACTTTC
TRBV2	once	.	TRBJ1-1	CASSRMNTEAFF	TGTGCCAGCAGTAGGATGAACACTGAAGCTTTCTTT
TRBV6-6	.	.	TRBJ2-3	CASSYGSGDTDTQYF	TGTGCCAGCAGTTACGGTTCCGGGGACACAGATACGCAGTATTTT
TRBV9	.	.	TRBJ2-5	CASSVRRVEETQYF	TGTGCCAGCAGCGTACGGAGGGTTGAAGAGACCCAGTACTTC